What follows are 25 T cell receptor beta chains derived from one specimen sequenced in a study of OX40 agonist ivuxolimab in advanced cancers. Only in-frame clones appear in the TCRdb table, and some are missing; sequencing was by immunoSEQ multiplex PCR. The sample shows around 70,000 clones, about nine tenths of them seen only once. This material consisted of CD4+ or CD8+ T cells sorted from blood, taken in a trial of the OX40 agonist ivuxolimab. These receptors all come from an adult with an advanced solid tumor such as melanoma, head and neck, liver or kidney cancer.

The chain recombines TRBV6-5 with TRBJ2-7; D unclear. Trimming removed 2 bases at V and 3 bases at J, with 2 bases between. CDR1 MNHEY and CDR2 SVGAGI come from the germline V gene. The CDR3 runs 11 residues. This chain's CDR3 is CASSYLYEQYF. The CDR3, as DNA: TGTGCCAGCAGTTACCTCTACGAGCAGTACTTC.

The J gene is TRBJ2-1, the V gene TRBV5-1, with 7 positions matching TRBD1. The V gene's germline CDR1 is SGHRS and CDR2 YFSETQ. Losses at the gene ends were 0 bases for V and 4 bases for J; bases not matched to a gene: 4. CDR3 length: 15 amino acids. The CDR3 reads CASSLAGTAYNEQFF. DNA for the CDR3: TGCGCCAGCAGCTTGGCGGGGACAGCGTACAATGAGCAGTTCTTC.

The chain uses TRBV10-1 and TRBJ1-6, with a weak D call TRBD1 (6 bases). The germline V gene has CDR1 WNHNN and CDR2 SYGVQD (reference sequence). The CDR3 contains 14 residues. Trimming stripped 3 bases from V and 8 bases from J, with 11 bases between. This CDR3 reads CASSDLYRDSPLHF. Written as DNA, the CDR3 is TGCGCCAGCAGTGACCTTTACAGGGATTCACCCCTCCACTTT.

The V call is TRBV9, the J call TRBJ2-2; weak D call: TRBD1 (5 bases). Trimming pared 2 bases from V and 0 bases from J, leaving 11 bases between. The CDR3 extends over 16 amino acids. Germline V gene sequence: CDR1 SGDLS, CDR2 YYNGEE. CDR3 region: CASSVTGNSNTGELFF. The CDR3 region has the DNA TGTGCCAGCAGCGTTACAGGAAACTCGAACACCGGGGAGCTGTTTTTT. Complete variable domain (other parts from reference TRBV9 and TRBJ2-2): DSGVTQTPKHLITATGQRVTLRCSPRSGDLSVYWYQQSLDQGLQFLIQYYNGEERAKGNILERFSAQQFPDLHSELNLSSLELGDSALYFCASSVTGNSNTGELFFGEGSRLTVL.

The chain combines TRBV10-3 with TRBJ2-5; TRBD1 agrees at 7 bases. The V gene end was trimmed by 5 bases and the J gene end by 5 bases; junction bases not matched to a gene: 5. Germline lookup yields CDR1 ENHRY and CDR2 SYGVKD. The CDR3 is 13 residues long. The CDR3 protein is CAISSDRAETQYF. CDR3 bases: TGTGCCATCAGTTCCGACAGGGCGGAGACCCAGTACTTC.

The chain carries TRBV6-1 and TRBJ2-2; D is possibly TRBD1 (5 bases). Germline values: CDR1 MNHNS, CDR2 SASEGT. The germline V and J ends were trimmed by 6 bases and 5 bases, with 13 bases remaining between them. The CDR3 contains 14 residues. The CDR3, as DNA: TGTGCCAGCAGCCCAGGGTGGGGAACCGGGGAGCTGTTTTTT. Translating gives CASSPGWGTGELFF.

The chain couples TRBV25-1 to TRBJ2-1; TRBD2 matches 11 bases. The CDR3 is made up of 15 amino acids. V dropped 7 bases and J dropped 7; count of bases not matched to a gene: 9. Germline lookup yields CDR1 MGHDK and CDR2 SYGVNS. CDR3 in amino acids: CASNLAGGGRNEQFF. CDR3 nucleotides: TGTGCCAGCAATCTAGCGGGGGGAGGTCGGAATGAGCAGTTCTTC.

This sequence joins TRBV7-6 and TRBJ1-1; no reliable D call. V was shortened by 4 bases and J by 4 bases, with 10 bases between the two germline ends. This CDR3 is built from 13 residues. Looked up from germline, CDR1 is SGHVS and CDR2 is FNYEAQ. In DNA form, the CDR3 reads TGTGCCAGCAGCTCCCAGGAGGGCACTGAAGCTTTCTTT. It translates to CASSSQEGTEAFF.

V is TRBV6-6 and J is TRBJ2-3, with unresolved D. This CDR3 comprises 13 residues. Germline-derived CDR1 and CDR2 are MNHNY and SVGAGI (reference sequence). Trimming took 8 bases from V and 1 from J, leaving 10 bases between them. The CDR3 loop reads CASSRARTDTQYF. As DNA, the CDR3 is TGTGCCAGCTCCCGGGCTCGCACAGATACGCAGTATTTT.

The chain links TRBV5-4 to TRBJ1-1; no firm D call. V dropped 4 bases and J dropped 4 bases, with 14 bases sitting between them. This CDR3 spans 14 amino acids. Germline V gives CDR1 SGHNT, CDR2 YYREEE (reference sequence). The CDR3 here is CASSRTYLGTEAFF. For the CDR3, the DNA is TGTGCCAGCAGCCGGACCTACCTGGGCACTGAAGCTTTCTTT.

The chain is built from TRBV6-6 and TRBJ2-1; TRBD1 agrees at 7 bases. The junction had 7 bases not matched to a gene; V was cut back by 6 bases and J by 8 bases. CDR1 MNHNY and CDR2 SVGAGI come from the germline V gene (reference sequence). The CDR3 loop spans 13 amino acids. Here the CDR3 reads CASSRQGQDEQFF. The CDR3 DNA reads as TGTGCCAGCAGCCGACAGGGTCAGGATGAGCAGTTCTTC.

This clone was counted a few times. The gene calls are TRBV27 and TRBJ2-1; 12 nucleotides agree with TRBD2. The junction had 14 bases not matched to a gene; V was cut back by 5 bases and J by 6 bases. The CDR3 has 18 residues. CDR1 and CDR2 from the germline V gene are MNHEY and SMNVEV (reference sequence). CDR3 protein: CASSTPLRTSGESNEQFF. CDR3 DNA: TGTGCCAGCAGTACCCCCCTGCGGACTAGCGGGGAGAGCAATGAGCAGTTCTTC.

This clone was picked up one time. The chain has TRBV7-9 and TRBJ2-7; 10 bases are a match to TRBD1. Germline lookup yields CDR1 SEHNR and CDR2 FQNEAQ (reference sequence). The V gene end was trimmed by 5 bases and the J gene end by 6 bases; junction bases not matched to a gene: 7. This CDR3 is 14 amino acids long. CDR3 sequence reads: CASSEGQGIGEQYF. The DNA of the CDR3 is TGTGCCAGCAGCGAGGGACAGGGGATCGGCGAGCAGTACTTC.

CDR3 residues: CASSFRPQDSYEQYF. The DNA of the CDR3 is TGCGCCAGCAGCTTTAGACCGCAAGACTCCTACGAGCAGTACTTC. This sequence joins TRBV5-1 and TRBJ2-7, with no clear D. From germline, CDR1 is SGHRS and CDR2 YFSETQ. This CDR3 is built from 15 residues. V lost 2 bases and J lost 0, with 12 bases in between.

The rearrangement joins TRBV5-4 to TRBJ2-1; 7 bases align to TRBD2. With 7 bases clipped from V and 2 bases from J, the junction kept 9 bases outside the gene matches. Germline CDR1 SGHNT, CDR2 YYREEE (reference sequence). This CDR3 has 15 amino acids. The CDR3, as DNA: TGTGCCAGCGGACTCGGAAGCGGGACCTACAATGAGCAGTTCTTC. It is translated as CASGLGSGTYNEQFF. The full variable domain, with the rest looked up from reference TRBV5-4 and TRBJ2-1, is ETGVTQSPTHLIKTRGQQVTLRCSSQSGHNTVSWYQQALGQGPQFIFQYYREEENGRGNFPPRFSGLQFPNYSSELNVNALELDDSALYLCASGLGSGTYNEQFFGPGTRLTVL.

This clone was counted once. This chain uses TRBV4-3 with TRBJ2-7; D is unresolved. This CDR3 is built from 14 residues. Germline values: CDR1 LGHNA, CDR2 YSLEER. V was pared by 0 bases and J by 6 bases, with 12 bases between. CDR3 region: CASSQDAGLSEQYF. The CDR3 coding sequence is TGCGCCAGCAGCCAAGATGCCGGTCTGAGCGAGCAGTACTTC.

The chain couples TRBV5-1 to TRBJ2-7; no clear D. V lost 4 bases and J lost 5, with 19 bases in between. The CDR3 totals 15 residues. In germline, CDR1 is SGHRS, CDR2 YFSETQ. The CDR3 reads CASSGRRAGVDEQYF. CDR3 nucleotide sequence: TGCGCCAGCAGCGGTCGACGCGCCGGCGTGGACGAGCAGTACTTC. Full variable domain (missing parts from reference TRBV5-1 and TRBJ2-7): KAGVTQTPRYLIKTRGQQVTLSCSPISGHRSVSWYQQTPGQGLQFLFEYFSETQRNKGNFPGRFSGRQFSNSRSEMNVSTLELGDSALYLCASSGRRAGVDEQYFGPGTRLTVT.

This clone was detected only once. This chain joins TRBV28 and TRBJ1-5, with a weak D call TRBD1 (6 bases). V shed 6 bases and J shed 14 bases, with 29 bases lying between them. Germline lookup yields CDR1 MDHEN and CDR2 SYDVKM. This CDR3 is 16 amino acids long. The CDR3 loop is CASSTSGGRMGQHKHF. CDR3 sequence (DNA): TGTGCCAGCAGCACCTCCGGGGGGCGCATGGGTCAGCATAAGCATTTT.

This clone was seen once. The V gene is TRBV19, the J gene TRBJ1-2, with a tentative D call TRBD1 (6 bases). CDR1 LNHDA and CDR2 SQIVND come from the germline V gene (reference sequence). Trimming took 3 bases from V and 4 from J, leaving 9 bases between them. The CDR3 totals 13 residues. The CDR3, as DNA: TGTGCCAGTAGTATGTCAGGGGCCTATGGCTACACCTTC. It yields the protein CASSMSGAYGYTF.

The genes are TRBV5-1 and TRBJ2-7; D perhaps matches TRBD1 (5 bases). CDR1 is SGHRS, CDR2 YFSETQ, per germline. Trimming removed 0 bases at V and 2 bases at J, with 6 bases between. The CDR3 covers 13 residues. The CDR3 protein is CASSLAQAYEQYF. CDR3 nucleotides: TGCGCCAGCAGCTTGGCACAGGCCTACGAGCAGTACTTC. Full variable domain (remainder filled in from reference TRBV5-1 and TRBJ2-7): KAGVTQTPRYLIKTRGQQVTLSCSPISGHRSVSWYQQTPGQGLQFLFEYFSETQRNKGNFPGRFSGRQFSNSRSEMNVSTLELGDSALYLCASSLAQAYEQYFGPGTRLTVT.

The CDR3 DNA sequence: TGTGCCAGCAGTGAATCGCGATTCGCAACTAATGAAAAACTGTTTTTT. Translating gives CASSESRFATNEKLFF. The V and J genes are TRBV25-1 and TRBJ1-4; D ambiguous. The V and J ends lost 1 base and 0 bases respectively, with 9 bases between them. Germline V gives CDR1 MGHDK, CDR2 SYGVNS. This CDR3 region has 16 residues.

The chain couples TRBV5-6 to TRBJ2-5; 8 bases are shared with TRBD1. Germline loops: CDR1 SGHDT, CDR2 YYEEEE. The CDR3 length is 15 residues. V lost 2 bases and J lost 5; bases outside the gene matches: 8. CDR3 amino acids: CASSLIQGGRETQYF. In DNA form, the CDR3 reads TGTGCCAGCAGCTTAATACAGGGGGGACGGGAGACCCAGTACTTC.

This clone was picked up one time. The chain links TRBV21-1 to TRBJ2-2. TRBV21-1 is described as a pseudogene. CDR3 size: 14 residues. CDR3 region: CASRAEGWTGELFF. Here the CDR3 DNA reads TGTGCCAGCAGGGCTGAGGGGTGGACCGGGGAGCTGTTTTTT.

The chain combines TRBV11-2 with TRBJ1-2, with 9 bases matching TRBD1. Trimming at V came to 4 bases and at J to 7 bases, leaving 13 bases not matched to a gene. Per the germline V gene, CDR1 is SGHAT and CDR2 is FQNNGV. The CDR3 covers 16 residues. CDR3: CASSSYNTGGRGGYTF. The DNA of the CDR3 is TGTGCCAGCAGCTCGTATAACACAGGGGGCCGAGGTGGCTACACCTTC.

The rearrangement joins TRBV6-1 to TRBJ2-3; 8 nucleotides align to TRBD2. Looked up from germline, CDR1 is MNHNS and CDR2 is SASEGT. The CDR3 covers 15 residues. The V gene end was trimmed by 3 bases and the J gene end by 3 bases; junction bases not matched to a gene: 5. In nucleotides, the CDR3 is TGTGCCAGCAGTGACCAGCGGGGGAGAACAGATACGCAGTATTTT. As protein: CASSDQRGRTDTQYF.